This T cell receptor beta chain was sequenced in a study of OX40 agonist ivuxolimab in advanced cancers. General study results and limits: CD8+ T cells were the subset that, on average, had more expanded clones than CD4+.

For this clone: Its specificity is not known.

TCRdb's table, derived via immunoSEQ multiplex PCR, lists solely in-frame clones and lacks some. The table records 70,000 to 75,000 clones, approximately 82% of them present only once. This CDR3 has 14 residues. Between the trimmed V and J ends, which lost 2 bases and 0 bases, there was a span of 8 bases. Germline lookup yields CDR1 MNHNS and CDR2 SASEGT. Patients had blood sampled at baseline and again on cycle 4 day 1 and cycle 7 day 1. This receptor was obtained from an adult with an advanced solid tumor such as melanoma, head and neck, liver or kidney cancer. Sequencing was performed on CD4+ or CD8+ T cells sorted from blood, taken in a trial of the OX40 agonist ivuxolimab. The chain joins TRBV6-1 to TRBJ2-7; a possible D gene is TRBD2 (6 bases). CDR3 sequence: CASSEPGSSYEQYF. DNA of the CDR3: TGTGCCAGCAGTGAACCCGGGAGCTCCTACGAGCAGTACTTC.